The 7 T cell receptor beta chains reported below all come from one sample, sequenced in a study of blood T cell repertoires in COVID-19. Clones were sequenced by immunoSEQ multiplex PCR, and TCRdb holds only the in-frame ones, with some missing. The repertoire has 65,000 to 70,000 clones, 87% of them found once; the top ten carry approximately 5%. The specimen was peripheral blood. The receptors were sampled from a man aged 45 to 65 with active COVID-19.

The J gene is TRBJ2-1, the V gene TRBV7-9; 13 nucleotides line up with TRBD2. The CDR3 consists of 15 residues. The germline V gene encodes CDR1 SEHNR and CDR2 FQNEAQ (reference sequence). Unmatched junction bases numbered 2, after V lost 2 bases and J lost 7 bases. CDR3 protein: CASSLRTSGSNEQFF. CDR3 in DNA: TGTGCCAGCAGCTTAAGGACTAGCGGGAGTAATGAGCAGTTCTTC. Complete variable domain (other parts from reference TRBV7-9 and TRBJ2-1): DTGVSQNPRHKITKRGQNVTFRCDPISEHNRLYWYRQTLGQGPEFLTYFQNEAQLEKSRLLSDRFSAERPKGSFSTLEIQRTEQGDSAMYLCASSLRTSGSNEQFFGPGTRLTVL.

The chain links TRBV4-2 to TRBJ2-7, with TRBD2 matching 10 bases. Germline trimming cut 4 bases from V and 5 bases from J; bases unmatched to any gene: 8. Germline V CDR1 and CDR2: LGHNA, YNFKEQ. The CDR3 runs 15 residues. The CDR3 DNA is TGTGCCAGCAGCCCCCAGGCTAGCGGGAGTCACGAGCAGTACTTC. Its protein is CASSPQASGSHEQYF.

The chain joins TRBV11-3 to TRBJ2-1; possibly TRBD2 for D (6 bases). Per germline, CDR1 SGHNT and CDR2 YENEEA. Trimming pared 3 bases from V and 10 bases from J, leaving 10 bases between. CDR3 size: 12 residues. The CDR3, as DNA: TGTGCCAGCAGCTTTGACGCGGGAGAGCAGTTCTTC. Translation: CASSFDAGEQFF.

The chain carries TRBV24-1 and TRBJ1-1; 9 bases fit TRBD1. The germline gives CDR1 KGHDR, CDR2 SFDVKD. The CDR3 has 13 amino acids. V was pared by 3 bases and J by 9 bases, with 4 bases of the junction left unmatched. The CDR3 loop is CATSDRGQGKAFF. In nucleotides, the CDR3 is TGTGCCACCAGTGATCGGGGACAGGGTAAAGCTTTCTTT.

Regarding this clone: Relative to the germline gene, one junction end is altered; a read error may explain this. CDR3 DNA: TGTGCTAGCAGCTCCCTGGGAGGCTACAATGAGCAGTTCTTC. This gives the protein CASSSLGGYNEQFF. The chain couples TRBV7-7 to TRBJ2-1; perhaps TRBD2 as D (6 bases). CDR1 and CDR2 from the germline V gene are SSHAT and FNYEAQ (reference sequence). CDR3 length equals 14 residues. The entire variable domain, with the rest obtained from reference TRBV7-7 and TRBJ2-1, is as follows: GAGVSQSPRYKVTKRGQDVTLRCDPISSHATLYWYQQALGQGPEFLTYFNYEAQPDKSGLPSDRFSAERPEGSISTLTIQRTEQRDSAMYRCASSSLGGYNEQFFGPGTRLTVL.

V is TRBV5-1 and J is TRBJ2-2; 9 bases line up with TRBD2. The germline V gene encodes CDR1 SGHRS and CDR2 YFSETQ. V was clipped by 0 bases and J by 5 bases; unmatched bases: 5. The CDR3 is made up of 16 amino acids. CDR3 loop: CASSLVSGSGTGELFF. CDR3 in DNA: TGCGCCAGCAGCTTGGTTAGCGGGAGCGGGACCGGGGAGCTGTTTTTT.

The V gene is TRBV28, the J gene TRBJ2-1, with D perhaps TRBD2 (6 bases). V was clipped by 4 bases and J by 0 bases, with 16 bases between them. From germline, CDR1 is MDHEN and CDR2 SYDVKM. The CDR3 is made up of 17 amino acids. The CDR3 nucleotides read TGTGCCAGCAGTTCCTACGGGAGCCCAAGCTCCTACAATGAGCAGTTCTTC. This encodes CASSSYGSPSSYNEQFF.